Shown below are 22 T cell receptor beta chains from a single sample sequenced in a study of OX40 agonist ivuxolimab in advanced cancers. The table came from immunoSEQ multiplex PCR; TCRdb's copy has only in-frame clones and leaves some out. The sample shows about 47,000 clones, 81% of them seen only once. The source was CD4+ or CD8+ T cells sorted from blood, collected in a trial of the OX40 agonist ivuxolimab. The receptors were gathered from an adult with an advanced solid tumor such as melanoma, head and neck, liver or kidney cancer.

V gene TRBV27 combines with J gene TRBJ2-1; no firm D call. In germline, CDR1 is MNHEY, CDR2 SMNVEV (reference sequence). With 3 bases removed from V and 0 bases from J, the gap between germline ends came to 6 bases. The CDR3 length is 14 residues. The CDR3 region has the DNA TGTGCCAGCAGTTTGGTAGGCTCCTACAATGAGCAGTTCTTC. This gives the protein CASSLVGSYNEQFF.

This clone was seen a handful of times. The chain is built from TRBV10-1 and TRBJ2-4; the D is unclear. Germline assignment: CDR1 WNHNN and CDR2 SYGVQD (reference sequence). The CDR3 covers 13 residues. V was pared by 4 bases and J by 3 bases, with 7 bases between. The CDR3 DNA sequence: TGCGCCAGCAGTGGAGGTGACAAAAACATTCAGTACTTC. Residues: CASSGGDKNIQYF.

The chain links TRBV6-5 to TRBJ1-5; a weak D match, TRBD1 (5 bases). The V end lost 2 bases, the J end lost 9 bases, and 14 bases lay between the germline ends. CDR1 MNHEY and CDR2 SVGAGI come from the germline V gene. The length of the CDR3 is 14 residues. CDR3 protein: CASSYGQGIGPQHF. For the CDR3, the DNA is TGTGCCAGCAGTTACGGGCAGGGAATAGGGCCCCAGCATTTT.

This rearrangement joins TRBV9 to TRBJ2-7; TRBD2 matches at 12 bases. This CDR3 region has 15 residues. Germline V gives CDR1 SGDLS, CDR2 YYNGEE. The ends lost 0 bases at V and 9 bases at J; junction bases unmatched: 7. CDR3 loop: CASSVGASGRALQYF. The CDR3, as DNA: TGTGCCAGCAGCGTAGGGGCTAGCGGGAGGGCCCTGCAGTACTTC. The whole variable domain, filled in from reference TRBV9 and TRBJ2-7, reads DSGVTQTPKHLITATGQRVTLRCSPRSGDLSVYWYQQSLDQGLQFLIQYYNGEERAKGNILERFSAQQFPDLHSELNLSSLELGDSALYFCASSVGASGRALQYFGPGTRLTVT.

This chain links TRBV4-3 with TRBJ2-1; 7 nucleotides align to TRBD2. This CDR3 is 22 amino acids long. Trimming removed 2 bases from V and 3 bases from J; junction bases left unmatched: 25. Germline V lookup: CDR1 LGHNA, CDR2 YSLEER. The CDR3 sequence is CASSQHIEGLIIVPGVYNEQFF. As DNA, the CDR3 is TGCGCCAGCAGCCAACATATTGAGGGACTAATTATCGTGCCTGGGGTCTACAATGAGCAGTTCTTC.

The gene calls are TRBV11-2 and TRBJ2-3; D might be TRBD2 (5 bases). Germline CDR1 reads SGHAT; CDR2 reads FQNNGV. V lost 5 bases, J lost 4 bases, and 13 bases lay in between. The CDR3 has 14 residues. The CDR3 sequence: CASSHRLRADTQYF. In DNA form, the CDR3 reads TGTGCCAGCAGCCACCGACTGAGGGCAGATACGCAGTATTTT.

The chain carries TRBV28 and TRBJ1-5; 9 bases align to TRBD1. This CDR3 comprises 16 residues. Germline V gives CDR1 MDHEN, CDR2 SYDVKM. V shed 5 bases, J shed 5 bases, and the junction held 10 bases outside the gene matches. This CDR3 is CASSHSWTGEDQPQHF. CDR3 bases: TGTGCCAGCAGTCACTCTTGGACAGGGGAGGATCAGCCCCAGCATTTT.

The chain couples TRBV29-1 to TRBJ2-3, with unresolved D. The V end was cut by 5 bases, the J end by 3 bases, with 18 bases between. CDR3 size: 15 residues. Germline values: CDR1 SQVTM, CDR2 ANQGSEA. For the CDR3, the DNA is TGCAGCGTTCATTCCCCGCGCGATGAAACAGATACGCAGTATTTT. It translates to CSVHSPRDETDTQYF.

The chain employs TRBV6-5 and TRBJ1-1; possible D gene TRBD1, 6 bases. The CDR3 has 15 amino acids. CDR1 is MNHEY, CDR2 SVGAGI, per germline. The V end was cut by 2 bases, the J end by 2 bases, with 12 bases between. The CDR3 is CASSYARQENTEAFF. In nucleotides, the CDR3 is TGTGCCAGCAGTTACGCCCGACAGGAAAACACTGAAGCTTTCTTT.

The chain recombines TRBV6-6 with TRBJ1-1, with D maybe TRBD1 (5 bases). CDR1 and CDR2 from the germline V gene are MNHNY and SVGAGI (reference sequence). The CDR3 is 13 residues long. Between the trimmed V and J ends, which lost 3 bases and 3 bases, there was a span of 8 bases. The CDR3 region has the DNA TGTGCCAGCAGTTATGCCAGGGACACTGAAGCTTTCTTT. Translated: CASSYARDTEAFF.

This chain connects TRBV6-1 to TRBJ1-1; D remains unclear. Trimming removed 6 bases at V and 6 bases at J, with 11 bases between. Looked up from germline, CDR1 is MNHNS and CDR2 is SASEGT. There are 12 residues in the CDR3. The CDR3 nucleotides read TGTGCCAGCAGAGACATGAGCGCTGAAGCTTTCTTT. Its protein product is CASRDMSAEAFF.

The chain is built from TRBV4-3 and TRBJ1-4, with 7 nucleotides matching TRBD1. This CDR3 contains 15 residues. Germline-derived CDR1 and CDR2 are LGHNA and YSLEER. V lost 3 bases, J lost 6 bases, and 7 bases stayed unmatched. CDR3 sequence (DNA): TGCGCCAGCAGCCAGACCGGGACAGATGATGAAAAACTGTTTTTT. Protein product: CASSQTGTDDEKLFF.

This clone was recorded once. The chain is built from TRBV5-1 and TRBJ1-2; possibly TRBD1 for D (5 bases). Trimming took off 5 bases at V and 4 bases at J, with 12 bases between the two ends. The CDR3 sequence is 13 residues long. From germline, CDR1 is SGHRS and CDR2 YFSETQ. CDR3 DNA: TGCGCCAGCAGACTTGACAGTTCCTATGGCTACACCTTC. This encodes CASRLDSSYGYTF.

The chain recombines TRBV28 with TRBJ2-1; 16 bases line up with TRBD2. The junction had 8 bases not matched to a gene; V was cut back by 5 bases and J by 7 bases. The CDR3 contains 17 residues. Germline CDR1 reads MDHEN; CDR2 reads SYDVKM. CDR3 region: CASSLGTSGREWNEQFF. CDR3 in DNA: TGTGCCAGCAGTCTCGGGACTAGCGGGAGGGAGTGGAATGAGCAGTTCTTC.

This chain joins TRBV5-8 and TRBJ2-1; 7 nucleotides align to TRBD2. The length of the CDR3 is 18 residues. Unmatched junction bases numbered 12, after V lost 3 bases and J lost 0 bases. Germline V CDR1 and CDR2: SGHTS, YDEGEE. The CDR3 region has the DNA TGTGCCAGCAGCTCCGCGCCGACGGGGGGTTTCTCCTACAATGAGCAGTTCTTC. It translates to CASSSAPTGGFSYNEQFF.

The chain combines TRBV7-9 with TRBJ1-1, with D perhaps TRBD1 (5 bases). This CDR3 contains 15 residues. Germline V gene lookup returns CDR1 SEHNR and CDR2 FQNEAQ (reference sequence). Trimming took 10 bases from V and 2 from J, leaving 20 bases between them. The DNA of the CDR3 is TGTGCCACCGTTACCGGAGGGGAGGTTAACACTGAAGCTTTCTTT. Translated, it gives CATVTGGEVNTEAFF. The complete variable domain, with remaining parts taken from reference TRBV7-9 and TRBJ1-1, reads DTGVSQNPRHKITKRGQNVTFRCDPISEHNRLYWYRQTLGQGPEFLTYFQNEAQLEKSRLLSDRFSAERPKGSFSTLEIQRTEQGDSAMYLCATVTGGEVNTEAFFGQGTRLTVV.

The gene calls are TRBV7-4 and TRBJ2-7; D unclear. V gave up 5 bases and J gave up 4 bases, with 15 bases separating them. In germline, CDR1 is SGHVT, CDR2 SQSDAQ. The CDR3 is made up of 14 amino acids. This CDR3 reads CASSENRQAYEQYF. The DNA for the CDR3 is TGTGCCAGCAGCGAAAACCGGCAGGCTTACGAGCAGTACTTC.

The genes are TRBV29-1 and TRBJ1-5, with D uncertain. V lost 4 bases and J lost 6, with 10 bases in between. This CDR3 region has 12 residues. Germline V gene lookup returns CDR1 SQVTM and CDR2 ANQGSEA. In nucleotides, the CDR3 is TGCAGCGTTGCCGATGGGAGTCAGCCCCAGCATTTT. As protein: CSVADGSQPQHF.

The chain has TRBV5-6 and TRBJ1-3; D unclear. CDR3 length equals 13 residues. In germline, CDR1 is SGHDT, CDR2 YYEEEE. V was pared by 5 bases and J by 0 bases, with 6 bases between. CDR3 nucleotide sequence: TGTGCCAGCAGGCCAGCCTCTGGAAACACCATATATTTT. Protein: CASRPASGNTIYF.

This clone was found once. The J gene is TRBJ2-7, the V gene TRBV27; tentatively, D is TRBD1 or TRBD2 (5 bases each). Trimming cost V 6 bases and J 3 bases, with 15 bases left between them. The CDR3 is 14 residues long. Germline V lookup: CDR1 MNHEY, CDR2 SMNVEV (reference sequence). CDR3: CASSPTTGRYEQYF. The CDR3 nucleotides are TGTGCCAGCAGCCCAACTACGGGGCGCTACGAGCAGTACTTC.

The genes are TRBV7-8 and TRBJ2-7; D gene uncertain. The CDR3 spans 15 residues. Between the trimmed V and J ends, which lost 2 bases and 3 bases, there was a span of 14 bases. The V gene's germline CDR1 is SGHVS and CDR2 FQNEAQ. The CDR3 DNA follows: TGTGCCAGCAGCTTACTGAAACTAAGTATCTACGAGCAGTACGTC. Translating gives CASSLLKLSIYEQYV.

This chain uses TRBV28 with TRBJ2-1; 7 nucleotides agree with TRBD1. Germline V gene sequence: CDR1 MDHEN, CDR2 SYDVKM. J was trimmed by 6 bases and V by 5 bases; bases with no gene match: 4. CDR3 length equals 13 residues. This CDR3 is CASSPTGFNEQFF. CDR3 nucleotide sequence: TGTGCCAGCAGTCCGACAGGGTTCAATGAGCAGTTCTTC.